The clone carrying this T cell receptor (beta chain) came up many times. V lost 6 bases, J lost 3 bases, and 11 bases lay in between. Germline-derived CDR1 and CDR2 are MNHEY and SMNVEV (reference sequence). The CDR3 is made up of 14 amino acids. The data originate from a study of Graves' ophthalmopathy and Graves' hyperthyroidism. The PBMCs had their origin in roughly 10 ml of fresh peripheral blood. From RNA, the CDR3 regions of TCR beta chains were amplified and sequenced. Second-round multiplex PCR followed a first-round RT-PCR using HTBI primers. TCRdb reanalysed the multiplex PCR reads using MiXCR and keeps one entry per CDR3 protein. The sample yields some 200,000 distinct CDR3 sequences, about 32% seen once.

The V and J genes are TRBV27 and TRBJ2-2, with a tentative D call TRBD1 (6 bases). This TCR was recovered from a man between 45 and 60 years old with Graves' ophthalmopathy. Sequenced: peripheral blood. The CDR3 DNA is TGTGCCAGCAGGCAAACAGGGTACACCGGGGAGCTGTTTTTT. It codes for CASRQTGYTGELFF.